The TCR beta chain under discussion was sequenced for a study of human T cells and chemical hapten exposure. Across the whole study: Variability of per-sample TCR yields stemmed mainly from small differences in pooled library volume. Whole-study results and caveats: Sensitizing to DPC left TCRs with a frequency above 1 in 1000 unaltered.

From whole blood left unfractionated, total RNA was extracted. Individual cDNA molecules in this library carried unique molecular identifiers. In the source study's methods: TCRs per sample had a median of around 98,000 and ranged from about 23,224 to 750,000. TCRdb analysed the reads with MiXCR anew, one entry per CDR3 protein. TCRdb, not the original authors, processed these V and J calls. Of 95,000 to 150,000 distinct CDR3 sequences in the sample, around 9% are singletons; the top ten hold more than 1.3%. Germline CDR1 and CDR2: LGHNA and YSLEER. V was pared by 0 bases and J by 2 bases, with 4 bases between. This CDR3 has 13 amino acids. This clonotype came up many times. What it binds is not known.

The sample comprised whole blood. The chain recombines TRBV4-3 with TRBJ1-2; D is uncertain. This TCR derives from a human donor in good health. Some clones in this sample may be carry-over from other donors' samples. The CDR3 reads CASSQDRNYGYTF. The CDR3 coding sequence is TGCGCCAGCAGCCAAGACAGGAACTATGGCTACACCTTC.